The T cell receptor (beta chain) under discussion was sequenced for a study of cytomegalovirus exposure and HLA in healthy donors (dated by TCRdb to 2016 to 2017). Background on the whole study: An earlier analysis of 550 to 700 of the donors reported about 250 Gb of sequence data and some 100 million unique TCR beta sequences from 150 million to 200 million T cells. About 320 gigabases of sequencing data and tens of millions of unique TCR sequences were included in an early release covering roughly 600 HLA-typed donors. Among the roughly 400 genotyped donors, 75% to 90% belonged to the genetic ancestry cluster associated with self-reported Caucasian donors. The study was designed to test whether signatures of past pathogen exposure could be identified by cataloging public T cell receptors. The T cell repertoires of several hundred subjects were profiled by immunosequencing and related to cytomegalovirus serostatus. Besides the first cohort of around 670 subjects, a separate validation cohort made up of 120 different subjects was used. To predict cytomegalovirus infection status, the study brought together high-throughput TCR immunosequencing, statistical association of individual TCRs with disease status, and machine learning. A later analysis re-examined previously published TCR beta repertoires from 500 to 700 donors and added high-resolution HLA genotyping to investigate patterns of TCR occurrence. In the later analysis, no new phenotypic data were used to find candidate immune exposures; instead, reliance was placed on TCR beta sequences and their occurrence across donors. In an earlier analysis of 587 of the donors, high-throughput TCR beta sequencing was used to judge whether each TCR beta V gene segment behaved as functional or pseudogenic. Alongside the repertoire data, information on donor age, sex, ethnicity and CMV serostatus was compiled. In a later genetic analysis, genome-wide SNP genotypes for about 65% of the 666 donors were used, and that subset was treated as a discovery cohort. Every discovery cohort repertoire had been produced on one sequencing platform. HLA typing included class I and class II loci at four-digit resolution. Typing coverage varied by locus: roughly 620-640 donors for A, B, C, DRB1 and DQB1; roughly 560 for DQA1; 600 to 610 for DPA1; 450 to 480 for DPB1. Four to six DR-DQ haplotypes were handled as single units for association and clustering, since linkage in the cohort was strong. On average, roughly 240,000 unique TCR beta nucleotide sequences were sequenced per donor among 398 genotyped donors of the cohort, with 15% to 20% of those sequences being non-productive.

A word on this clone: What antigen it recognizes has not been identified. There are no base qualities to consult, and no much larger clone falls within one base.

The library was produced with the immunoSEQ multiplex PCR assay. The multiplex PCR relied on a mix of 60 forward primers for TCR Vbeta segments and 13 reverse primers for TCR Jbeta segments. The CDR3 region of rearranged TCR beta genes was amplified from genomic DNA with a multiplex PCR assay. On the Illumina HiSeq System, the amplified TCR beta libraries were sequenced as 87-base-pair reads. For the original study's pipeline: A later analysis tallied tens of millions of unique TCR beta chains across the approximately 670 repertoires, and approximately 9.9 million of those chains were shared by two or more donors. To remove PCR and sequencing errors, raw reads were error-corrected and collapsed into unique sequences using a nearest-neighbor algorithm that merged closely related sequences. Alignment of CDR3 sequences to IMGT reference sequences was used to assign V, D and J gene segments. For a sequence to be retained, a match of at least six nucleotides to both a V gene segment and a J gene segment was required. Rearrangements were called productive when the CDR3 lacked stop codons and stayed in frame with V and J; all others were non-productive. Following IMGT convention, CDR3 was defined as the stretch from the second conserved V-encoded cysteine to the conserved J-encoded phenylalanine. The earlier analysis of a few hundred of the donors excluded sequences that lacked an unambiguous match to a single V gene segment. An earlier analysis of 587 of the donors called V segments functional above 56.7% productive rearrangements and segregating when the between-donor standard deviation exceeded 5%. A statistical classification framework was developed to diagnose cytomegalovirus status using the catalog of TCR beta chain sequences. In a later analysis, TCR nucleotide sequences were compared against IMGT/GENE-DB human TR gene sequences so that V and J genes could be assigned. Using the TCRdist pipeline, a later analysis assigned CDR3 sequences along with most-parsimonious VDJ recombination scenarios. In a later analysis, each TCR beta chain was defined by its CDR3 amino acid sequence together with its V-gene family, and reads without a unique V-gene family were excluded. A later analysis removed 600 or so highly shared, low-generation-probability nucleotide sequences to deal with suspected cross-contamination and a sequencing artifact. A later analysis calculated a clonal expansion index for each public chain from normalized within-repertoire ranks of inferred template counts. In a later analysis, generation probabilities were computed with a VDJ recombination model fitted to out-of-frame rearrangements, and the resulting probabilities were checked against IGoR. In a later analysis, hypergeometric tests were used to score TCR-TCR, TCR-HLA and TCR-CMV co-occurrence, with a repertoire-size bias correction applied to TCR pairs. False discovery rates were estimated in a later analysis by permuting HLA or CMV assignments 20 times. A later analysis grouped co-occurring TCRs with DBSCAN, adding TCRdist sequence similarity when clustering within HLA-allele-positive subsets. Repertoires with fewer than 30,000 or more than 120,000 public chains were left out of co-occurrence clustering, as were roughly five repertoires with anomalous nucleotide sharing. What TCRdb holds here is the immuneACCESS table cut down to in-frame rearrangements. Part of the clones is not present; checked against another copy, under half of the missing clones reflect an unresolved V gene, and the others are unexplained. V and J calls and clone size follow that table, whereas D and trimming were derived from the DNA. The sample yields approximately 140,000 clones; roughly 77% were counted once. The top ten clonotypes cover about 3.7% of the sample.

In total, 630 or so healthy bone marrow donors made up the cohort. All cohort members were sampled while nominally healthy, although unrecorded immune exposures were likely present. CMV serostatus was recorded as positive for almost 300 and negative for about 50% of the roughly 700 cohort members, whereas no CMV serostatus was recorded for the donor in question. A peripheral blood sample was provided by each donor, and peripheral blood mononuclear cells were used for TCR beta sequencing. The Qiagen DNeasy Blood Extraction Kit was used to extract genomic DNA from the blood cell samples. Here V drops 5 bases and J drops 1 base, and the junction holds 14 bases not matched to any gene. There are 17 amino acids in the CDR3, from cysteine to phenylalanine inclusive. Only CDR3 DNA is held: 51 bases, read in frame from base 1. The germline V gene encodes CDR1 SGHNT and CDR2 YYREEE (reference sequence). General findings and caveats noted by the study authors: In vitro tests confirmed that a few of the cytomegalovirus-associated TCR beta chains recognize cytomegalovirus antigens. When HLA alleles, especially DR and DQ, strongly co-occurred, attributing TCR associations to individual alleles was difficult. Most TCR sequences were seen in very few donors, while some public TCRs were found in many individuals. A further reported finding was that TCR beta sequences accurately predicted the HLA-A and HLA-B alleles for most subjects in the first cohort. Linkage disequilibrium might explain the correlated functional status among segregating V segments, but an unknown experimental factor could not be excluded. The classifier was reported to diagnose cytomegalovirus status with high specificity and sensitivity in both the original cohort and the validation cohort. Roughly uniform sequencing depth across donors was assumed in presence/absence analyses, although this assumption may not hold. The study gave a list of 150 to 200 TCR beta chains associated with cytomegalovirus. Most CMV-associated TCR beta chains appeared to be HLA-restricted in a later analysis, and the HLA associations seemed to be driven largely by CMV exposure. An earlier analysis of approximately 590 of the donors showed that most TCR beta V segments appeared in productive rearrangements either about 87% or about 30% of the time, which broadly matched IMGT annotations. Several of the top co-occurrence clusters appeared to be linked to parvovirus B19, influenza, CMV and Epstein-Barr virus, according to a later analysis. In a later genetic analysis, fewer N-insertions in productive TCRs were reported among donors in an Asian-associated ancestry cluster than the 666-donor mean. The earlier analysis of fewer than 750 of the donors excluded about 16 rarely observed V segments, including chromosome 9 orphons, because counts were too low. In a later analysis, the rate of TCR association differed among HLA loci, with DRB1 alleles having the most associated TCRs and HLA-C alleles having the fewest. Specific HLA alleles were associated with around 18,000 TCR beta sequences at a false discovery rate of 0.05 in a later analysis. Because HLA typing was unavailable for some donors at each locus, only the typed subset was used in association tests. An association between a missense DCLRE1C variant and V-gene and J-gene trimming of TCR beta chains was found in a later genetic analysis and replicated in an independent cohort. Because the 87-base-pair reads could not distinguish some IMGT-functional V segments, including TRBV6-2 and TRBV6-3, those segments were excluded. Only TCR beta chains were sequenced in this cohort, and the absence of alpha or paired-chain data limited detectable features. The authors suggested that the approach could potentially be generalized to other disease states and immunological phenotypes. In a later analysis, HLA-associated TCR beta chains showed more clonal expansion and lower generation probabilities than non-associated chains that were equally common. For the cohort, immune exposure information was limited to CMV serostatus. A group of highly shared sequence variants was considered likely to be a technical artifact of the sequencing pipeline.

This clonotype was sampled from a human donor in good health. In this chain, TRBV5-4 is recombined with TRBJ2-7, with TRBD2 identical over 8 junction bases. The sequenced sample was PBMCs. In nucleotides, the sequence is TGTGCCAGCAGACACCTCGGGGGGGTGGGCCCATCCTACGAGCAGTACTTC. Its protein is CASRHLGGVGPSYEQYF.